These 24 T cell receptor beta chains originate from one sample sequenced in a study of shared clonotypes between healthy human individuals. Generated by immunoSEQ multiplex PCR, the TCRdb table keeps only in-frame clones and is missing some. There are around 700,000 clones in the sample; about 91% occur only once, and approximately 24% lies in the top ten. Naive CD8 cells lacked CD45RO, underwent positive selection for CCR7 and left out terminally differentiated effector memory CD45RA+ cells. Material: naive CD8+ T cells sorted from blood. All receptors derive from a man aged 25 to 40 in good health.

The chain carries TRBV7-9 and TRBJ1-1; D unclear. Trimming removed 4 bases from V and 3 bases from J, with 9 bases in between. The germline V gene has CDR1 SEHNR and CDR2 FQNEAQ (reference sequence). The CDR3 sequence is 13 residues long. DNA for the CDR3: TGTGCCAGCAGCTGGTCACCGGACACTGAAGCTTTCTTT. Translating it yields CASSWSPDTEAFF.

The CDR3 DNA follows: TGTGCCAGCAGCGTAGCCGCCGGCTCCTACAATGAGCAGTTCTTC. Translating gives CASSVAAGSYNEQFF. The genes are TRBV9 and TRBJ2-1; no reliable D call. This CDR3 has 15 residues. With 0 bases removed from V and 0 bases from J, the gap between germline ends came to 7 bases. Germline lookup yields CDR1 SGDLS and CDR2 YYNGEE.

The chain has TRBV7-3 and TRBJ2-1; D may correspond to TRBD1 or TRBD2 (6 bases each). The CDR3 consists of 15 residues. Trimming removed 5 bases from V and 7 bases from J, with 18 bases in between. Germline loops: CDR1 SGHTA, CDR2 FQGTGA. CDR3 region: CASSRGRDLRNEQFF. The CDR3 DNA sequence: TGTGCCAGCAGCCGGGGGCGGGACCTCAGGAATGAGCAGTTCTTC.

This chain joins TRBV4-3 and TRBJ1-1; D uncertain. The CDR3 covers 13 residues. CDR1 LGHNA and CDR2 YSLEER come from the germline V gene. V was shortened by 2 bases and J by 1 base, with 5 bases between the two germline ends. The CDR3 DNA reads TGCGCCAGCAGCCAATTTGCGAACACTGAAGCTTTCTTT. Translation: CASSQFANTEAFF.

Only one count was recorded for this clone. Other DNA variants within this sample encode the same CDR3. This chain joins TRBV30 and TRBJ1-4, with TRBD1 matching over 11 bases. The CDR3 runs to 14 residues. V gave up 5 bases and J gave up 7 bases; unmatched junction bases: 6. The germline gives CDR1 GTSNPN, CDR2 SVGIG (reference sequence). The CDR3 DNA is TGTGCCTGGTCTCCGGGACAGGGGGGTGAAAAACTGTTTTTT. Protein: CAWSPGQGGEKLFF. The full variable domain, completed using reference TRBV30 and TRBJ1-4, is SQTIHQWPATLVQPVGSPLSLECTVEGTSNPNLYWYRQAAGRGLQLLFYSVGIGQISSEVPQNLSASRPQDRQFILSSKKLLLSDSGFYLCAWSPGQGGEKLFFGSGTQLSVL.

The gene calls are TRBV27 and TRBJ2-1; D is unclear. Deletions cut 5 bases from V and 0 bases from J, with 14 bases between. Germline lookup yields CDR1 MNHEY and CDR2 SMNVEV (reference sequence). This CDR3 contains 16 residues. The CDR3 DNA reads as TGTGCCAGCAGTGGGAAGTGGGCGAGCTCCTACAATGAGCAGTTCTTC. Translated, it gives CASSGKWASSYNEQFF.

V is TRBV27 and J is TRBJ2-7; D is undetermined. CDR3 size: 15 residues. V was cut by 0 bases and J by 3 bases, with 12 bases left in between. CDR1 is MNHEY, CDR2 SMNVEV, per germline (reference sequence). For the CDR3, the DNA is TGTGCCAGCAGTTTATCTGTCTACACTCACTACGAGCAGTACTTC. Amino acid sequence: CASSLSVYTHYEQYF.

The chain links TRBV28 to TRBJ1-5; tentatively, D is TRBD1 (6 bases). The V end was cut by 6 bases, the J end by 3 bases, with 12 bases between. Germline-derived CDR1 and CDR2 are MDHEN and SYDVKM. The CDR3 totals 14 residues. CDR3 nucleotide sequence: TGTGCCAGCAGCTCGCGGGGGGCCAATCAGCCCCAGCATTTT. It specifies CASSSRGANQPQHF.

Worth noting for this clone: The sample has other DNA sequences that encode this CDR3 too. The gene calls are TRBV27 and TRBJ1-1; possibly TRBD1 for D (6 bases). The CDR3 is made up of 13 amino acids. The germline V and J ends were trimmed by 3 bases and 4 bases, with 9 bases remaining between them. Germline V gene lookup returns CDR1 MNHEY and CDR2 SMNVEV (reference sequence). The CDR3: CASSFGGSTEAFF. CDR3 DNA: TGTGCCAGCAGTTTTGGGGGCTCCACTGAAGCTTTCTTT.

This rearrangement joins TRBV7-2 to TRBJ1-2; TRBD1 aligns across 9 bases. J gave up 4 bases and V 5 bases, and 8 bases lay outside the gene matches. Germline V CDR1 and CDR2: SGHTA, FQGNSA. The CDR3 runs 15 residues. CDR3 DNA sequence: TGTGCCAGCAGCATATCGGGACAGGGAAGCTATGGCTACACCTTC. Protein sequence: CASSISGQGSYGYTF. The full variable domain, completed using reference TRBV7-2 and TRBJ1-2, is GAGVSQSPSNKVTEKGKDVELRCDPISGHTALYWYRQSLGQGLEFLIYFQGNSAPDKSGLPSDRFSAERTGGSVSTLTIQRTQQEDSAVYLCASSISGQGSYGYTFGSGTRLTVV.

As regards this clone: At the DNA level, this CDR3 is encoded by other sequences in the same sample as well. This chain links TRBV27 with TRBJ2-7; TRBD1 aligns across 7 bases. CDR3 length: 13 residues. The V and J ends lost 5 bases and 1 base, in that order; junction bases with no gene match: 2. CDR1 is MNHEY and CDR2 is SMNVEV in the germline V gene (reference sequence). CDR3 DNA: TGTGCCAGCAGTCTGGGACAGTCCTACGAGCAGTACTTC. Its protein is CASSLGQSYEQYF.

J is TRBJ2-2 and V is TRBV5-1; no reliable D call. CDR1 is SGHRS, CDR2 YFSETQ, per germline. Trimming pared 1 base from V and 2 bases from J, leaving 3 bases between. This CDR3 comprises 13 residues. The CDR3 DNA sequence: TGCGCCAGCAGCTTGCAAAACACCGGGGAGCTGTTTTTT. It is translated as CASSLQNTGELFF.

The rearrangement joins TRBV4-3 to TRBJ2-6, with D tentatively TRBD2 (6 bases). Germline CDR1 and CDR2: LGHNA and YSLEER. The CDR3 is made up of 20 amino acids. Trimming cost V 1 base and J 0 bases, with 19 bases left between them. The CDR3 here is CASSQVPAGTYSSGANVLTF. DNA of the CDR3: TGCGCCAGCAGCCAAGTTCCCGCCGGGACTTACAGCTCTGGGGCCAACGTCCTGACTTTC.

The chain has TRBV7-3 and TRBJ2-1; D gene unclear. This CDR3 spans 16 amino acids. Trimming took 6 bases from V and 0 from J, leaving 15 bases between them. The germline CDR1 and CDR2 sequences are SGHTA and FQGTGA. The CDR3 spells CASSNDAENSYNEQFF. In DNA, the CDR3 is TGTGCCAGCAGTAATGATGCGGAGAACTCCTACAATGAGCAGTTCTTC.

The V call is TRBV5-1, the J call TRBJ2-7; D remains unclear. Germline V gene sequence: CDR1 SGHRS, CDR2 YFSETQ. Trimming removed 0 bases at V and 0 bases at J, with 13 bases between. There are 16 residues in the CDR3. The CDR3 coding sequence is TGCGCCAGCAGCTTGGAAGTCCCACCGGCCTCCTACGAGCAGTACTTC. Amino acid sequence: CASSLEVPPASYEQYF. Complete variable domain (other parts from reference TRBV5-1 and TRBJ2-7): KAGVTQTPRYLIKTRGQQVTLSCSPISGHRSVSWYQQTPGQGLQFLFEYFSETQRNKGNFPGRFSGRQFSNSRSEMNVSTLELGDSALYLCASSLEVPPASYEQYFGPGTRLTVT.

This clone was recorded once. V gene TRBV2 combines with J gene TRBJ2-7; TRBD2 agrees at 10 bases. The germline V gene encodes CDR1 SNHLY and CDR2 FYNNEI. CDR3 size: 14 residues. Losses at the gene ends were 8 bases for V and 1 base for J; bases not matched to a gene: 5. CDR3 residues: CASVPSGSSYEQYF. In DNA, the CDR3 is TGTGCCAGCGTTCCTAGCGGGAGTTCCTACGAGCAGTACTTC.

The rearrangement joins TRBV21-1 to TRBJ2-3; the table's TRBD2 call for D was not verified on the DNA. TRBV21-1 is designated a pseudogene. The CDR3 extends over 18 amino acids. The CDR3 nucleotides are TGTGCCAGCAGCCCGGCGGGAGGCCCCGCGGTAGCACCAGATACGCAGTATTTT. Translating gives CASSPAGGPAVAPDTQYF.

Only one count was recorded for this clone. V is TRBV28 and J is TRBJ2-1; TRBD2 agrees at 9 bases. J gave up 2 bases and V 2 bases, and 4 bases lay outside the gene matches. The CDR3 is 16 amino acids. The germline gives CDR1 MDHEN, CDR2 SYDVKM. This chain's CDR3 is CASSLMTSGTYNEQFF. The CDR3 DNA reads TGTGCCAGCAGTTTAATGACTAGCGGTACCTACAATGAGCAGTTCTTC.

The sample holds one count of this clone. The gene calls are TRBV29-1 and TRBJ2-6; TRBD1 agrees at 9 bases. Germline CDR1 SQVTM, CDR2 ANQGSEA. The CDR3 spans 17 residues. Trimming at V came to 2 bases and at J to 1 base, leaving 6 bases not matched to a gene. Here the CDR3 reads CSVEITDRGSGANVLTF. The CDR3 DNA reads as TGCAGCGTTGAAATTACGGACAGGGGATCTGGGGCCAACGTCCTGACTTTC.

The chain combines TRBV12-5 with TRBJ2-1, with 10 bases identical to TRBD2. V lost 2 bases and J lost 9; bases outside the gene matches: 10. This CDR3 spans 16 amino acids. Germline values: CDR1 LGHNT, CDR2 FRNRAP. CDR3 sequence: CASGLTHSGRKGEQFF. The CDR3 DNA reads TGTGCTAGTGGTTTGACCCATAGCGGGAGGAAGGGTGAGCAGTTCTTC. Based on the CDR3 plus reference TRBV12-5 and TRBJ2-1, the full variable domain is DARVTQTPRHKVTEMGQEVTMRCQPILGHNTVFWYRQTMMQGLELLAYFRNRAPLDDSGMPKDRFSAEMPDATLATLKIQPSEPRDSAVYFCASGLTHSGRKGEQFFGPGTRLTVL.

This sequence joins TRBV10-1 and TRBJ2-1, with D unresolved. The V and J ends lost 2 bases and 0 bases respectively, with 8 bases between them. CDR1 WNHNN and CDR2 SYGVQD come from the germline V gene (reference sequence). The CDR3 sequence is 15 residues long. The CDR3 loop is CASSEESSSYNEQFF. CDR3 coding DNA: TGCGCCAGCAGTGAGGAGTCTAGCTCCTACAATGAGCAGTTCTTC.

Here the CDR3 reads CAGMGDFQNEQYF. For the CDR3, the DNA is TGTGCCGGGATGGGGGACTTTCAAAACGAGCAGTACTTC. The chain joins TRBV2 to TRBJ2-7; D is perhaps TRBD2 (6 bases). The germline V gene encodes CDR1 SNHLY and CDR2 FYNNEI. The germline V and J ends were trimmed by 11 bases and 5 bases, with 19 bases remaining between them. The length of the CDR3 is 13 residues.

J is TRBJ2-5 and V is TRBV11-2, with D possibly matching TRBD2 (6 bases). The V gene lost 2 bases and the J gene lost 4 bases, with 8 bases spanning the gap. The germline gives CDR1 SGHAT, CDR2 FQNNGV. The CDR3 has 13 amino acids. CDR3 sequence: CASSLWGVETQYF. CDR3 bases: TGTGCCAGCAGCTTATGGGGGGTAGAGACCCAGTACTTC.

This clone was found once. The J gene is TRBJ1-2, the V gene TRBV19, with 9 positions matching TRBD1. The CDR3 has 15 residues. The germline V gene encodes CDR1 LNHDA and CDR2 SQIVND (reference sequence). Trimming removed 0 bases from V and 9 bases from J; junction bases left unmatched: 8. CDR3 sequence (DNA): TGTGCCAGTAGTATAGATAGGACAGGGGTCCGTAGCTACACCTTC. Translated, it gives CASSIDRTGVRSYTF.